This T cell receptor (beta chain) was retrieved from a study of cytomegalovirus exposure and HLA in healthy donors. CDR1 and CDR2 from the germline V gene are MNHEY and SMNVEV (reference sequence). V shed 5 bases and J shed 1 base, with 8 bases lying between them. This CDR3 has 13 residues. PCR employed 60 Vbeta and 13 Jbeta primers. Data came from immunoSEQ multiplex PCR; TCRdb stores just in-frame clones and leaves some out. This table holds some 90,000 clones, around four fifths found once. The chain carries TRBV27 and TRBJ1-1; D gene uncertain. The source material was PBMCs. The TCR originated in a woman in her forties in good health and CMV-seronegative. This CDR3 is CASSPRQNTEAFF. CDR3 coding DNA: TGTGCCAGCAGTCCCCGACAGAACACTGAAGCTTTCTTT.